The entry that follows covers one T cell receptor (delta chain) sequence. In this sample, this clone turned up a few times. Its binding antigen is unknown. Nothing much larger sits one base from this clone, and base qualities are not available. RNA extraction was performed with the RNeasy mini kit, and reverse transcription was done with Superscript III. To generate the CDR3 amplicons, a multiplex PCR was run using pooled V-gene forward primers together with a constant-region reverse primer that carried Illumina adaptor overhangs. After gel purification, amplicons were indexed with Nextera index primers over roughly 8 extra PCR cycles and were then purified with AMPure XP beads. Sequencing of the libraries was done on an Illumina MiSeq using paired-end 250 bp reads, dual indexing and a roughly 18% PhiX spike-in. The study's processing was this. Reads were quality checked with FastQC, and TRG read pairs were merged with ea-utils fastq-join. Annotation of sequences was performed with IMGT/HighV-QUEST, only productive sequences with unambiguous V-gene assignment were retained, and clonotypes were defined by identical CDR3 sequence. For downstream analysis, VDJtools 1.1.1, tcR 2.2.3, Treemap and vegan Shannon diversity in R 3.4.4 were used. In TCRdb, clones were called once more from the public reads by CATT, and rows of identical DNA were later combined. The V and J calls were not made by the authors but by TCRdb's processing. A total of about 58,000 delta-chain clones appear in this sample, less than 15% of them only once. 0.3% to 0.5% of the sample rests with the top ten.

Taken from the germline V gene, the CDR1 and CDR2 loops are TSWWSYY and QGS. V is reduced by 4 bases and J by 8 bases, leaving a spacing of 11 bases between them. The CDR3 runs 12 amino acids, cysteine and phenylalanine included. Left in the record is the CDR3 DNA by itself, 36 bases read in frame from the first base. The data were obtained in a study of Vδ1+ human thymocytes (dated by TCRdb to 2017 to 2018). Regarding the research as a whole: mRNA-level TRG and TRD CDR3 repertoires of highly purified Vdelta1+ thymocytes from young children were characterised as a data resource. The multiplex-based CDR3 amplicon strategy had previously been validated against 5'RACE-based CDR3 amplicon generation methods. Overall study results and their limits: No clustering by age or sex was observed, so analyses did not stratify donors by these variables. The thymic TRG and TRD repertoires appeared highly polyclonal, with Gaussian CDR3 length distributions, in contrast to the oligoclonal repertoires of peripheral blood. Donors shared many TRG clonotypes (up to roughly 6.9x10^3), but TRD repertoires were essentially private, with at most 120 shared. Despite high sort purity, about 22% of thymic TRD sequences were Vdelta2 (and few Vdelta3), unlike peripheral blood Vdelta1+ controls. Because unexpected Vdelta2 sequences could lead to misinterpretation of bulk repertoire data, the authors recommended using highly purified populations and single-cell validation.

Thymic samples were depleted of alphabeta T cells, then CD3+ TCRVdelta1+ TCRVdelta2- thymocytes were FACS-sorted. The purity of the sorted Vdelta1+ thymocytes fell between roughly 98% and 99.6%. Thymic specimens came from roughly eight paediatric patients undergoing corrective cardiac surgery, aged from about 5 days to 17 months. After the thymic tissue was dispersed, mononuclear cells were isolated using a Histopaque-1077 density gradient. The staining antibodies were anti-TCRVdelta1 clone TS8.2, anti-TCRVdelta2 clone B6, anti-CD3 clone HIT3a and anti-TCRalphabeta clone IP26. The sequence derives from a girl less than two years old who had congenital heart surgery. The sequencing input was Vdelta1+ gamma-delta thymocytes from the thymus. This specimen's cell subset or site label, interpreted: FACS-sorted CD3+ TCRalphabeta- TCRVdelta1+ TCRVdelta2- thymocytes. The V gene is TRDV1 and the J gene is TRDJ1; tentative D gene TRDD3, with 6 bases matching. The bases read TGTGCTCTTGGGGTGATACGGTCCAAACTCATCTTT. Its product reads: CALGVIRSKLIF.